The subject of this entry is one TCR beta chain. Those enrolled in Seattle joined during active infection and were followed longitudinally afterward. After removal of 2 bases from V and 4 bases from J, the junction contained 10 bases not matched to a gene. The CDR3 is 16 residues long. The germline CDR1 and CDR2 sequences are MNHEY and SVGAGI. TCRdb keeps only in-frame clones here, not all; method: immunoSEQ multiplex PCR. The sample yields about 130,000 clones, around 85% seen once. The data were obtained in a study of blood T cell repertoires in COVID-19. About the study: COVID-19 samples collected from the United States, Italy and Spain covered acute and convalescent phases. PBMCs, B-cell-depleted T cells, or T cells provided the cDNA or gDNA that made up the material.

The chain is built from TRBV6-5 and TRBJ1-2, with 7 bases aligning to TRBD1. The sequenced sample consisted of peripheral blood. The source is a man aged 25-45 years with COVID-19, enrolled during active disease. CDR3 sequence reads: CASSYLTRDSPYGYTF. The CDR3 coding sequence is TGTGCCAGCAGTTACCTCACCCGGGACAGCCCCTATGGCTACACCTTC.